Following are 32 T cell receptor beta chains from one sample sequenced in a study of PD-L1 blockade in urothelial cancer. Method: immunoSEQ multiplex PCR; TCRdb's copy keeps in-frame clones and lacks some. The table includes some 52,000 clones, around 79% detected once. Time point of the sample: pretreatment peripheral blood. The sequences come from PBMCs, collected around atezolizumab (anti-PD-L1) treatment. These receptors all stem from a man aged 70 or older with urothelial cancer.

This clone was seen a single time. The chain employs TRBV30 and TRBJ1-5, with a weak D call TRBD1 (5 bases). Between the trimmed V and J ends, which lost 1 base and 6 bases, there was a span of 10 bases. This CDR3 comprises 13 residues. The V gene's germline CDR1 is GTSNPN and CDR2 SVGIG (reference sequence). The CDR3 DNA reads as TGTGCCTGGAGTGAGGGGAGGGTTCAGCCCCAGCATTTT. Its protein is CAWSEGRVQPQHF.

CDR3 coding DNA: TGCGCCAGCAGTCCCACTCAGGTCTCTGGAAACACCATATATTTT. Translated, it gives CASSPTQVSGNTIYF. The chain uses TRBV4-1 and TRBJ1-3; D is unresolved. The CDR3 contains 15 residues. The germline gives CDR1 MGHRA, CDR2 YSYEKL. Between the trimmed V and J ends, which lost 6 bases and 0 bases, there was a span of 12 bases.

J is TRBJ1-2 and V is TRBV7-6; D is possibly TRBD1 (5 bases). The CDR3 sequence is 13 residues long. Trimming cost V 5 bases and J 8 bases, with 15 bases left between them. Germline V CDR1 and CDR2: SGHVS, FNYEAQ. The CDR3 DNA reads TGTGCCAGCAGCCCCAGGGTAAACGGGGGCTACACCTTC. This gives the protein CASSPRVNGGYTF. The full variable domain, rest sourced from reference TRBV7-6 and TRBJ1-2, is GAGVSQSPRYKVTKRGQDVALRCDPISGHVSLYWYRQALGQGPEFLTYFNYEAQQDKSGLPNDRFSAERPEGSISTLTIQRTEQRDSAMYRCASSPRVNGGYTFGSGTRLTVV.

The genes are TRBV5-5 and TRBJ2-7; D might be TRBD2 (8 bases). The CDR3 loop spans 15 amino acids. With 4 bases removed from V and 7 bases from J, the gap between germline ends came to 21 bases. Germline CDR1 SGHKS, CDR2 YYEKEE (reference sequence). CDR3 loop: CASSPRTGGTREQYF. The CDR3 DNA follows: TGTGCCAGCAGCCCCCGGACAGGTGGGACTAGAGAGCAGTACTTC.

The gene calls are TRBV10-3 and TRBJ2-5; 7 bases map to TRBD1. The CDR3 runs to 14 residues. V shed 3 bases, J shed 5 bases, and the junction held 6 bases outside the gene matches. Germline V CDR1 and CDR2: ENHRY, SYGVKD. As DNA, the CDR3 is TGTGCCATCAGTGAAAAACAGGGGTCCGAGACCCAGTACTTC. Its protein is CAISEKQGSETQYF.

This chain connects TRBV27 to TRBJ2-1, with 8 bases identical to TRBD1. The CDR3 spans 18 residues. The germline gives CDR1 MNHEY, CDR2 SMNVEV (reference sequence). With 5 bases clipped from V and 1 base from J, the junction kept 13 bases outside the gene matches. DNA for the CDR3: TGTGCCAGCAGTCCTTCCTATATTGACAGGGGTTCCTACAATGAGCAGTTCTTC. Protein: CASSPSYIDRGSYNEQFF.

This clone was observed a handful of times. The rearrangement joins TRBV7-2 to TRBJ1-5, with D perhaps TRBD1 (6 bases). Germline CDR1 is SGHTA and CDR2 is FQGNSA. The CDR3 is 15 amino acids. The V and J ends lost 3 bases and 6 bases respectively, with 15 bases between them. The CDR3 DNA is TGTGCCAGCAGCTTGGGGACACGGATTATTCAGCCCCAGCATTTT. It translates to CASSLGTRIIQPQHF.

CDR3 nucleotide sequence: TGCGCCAGCAGCCAAAGACCGCCCCCAATCGATTTGGGCCCAGATACGCAGTATTTT. It yields the protein CASSQRPPPIDLGPDTQYF. J is TRBJ2-3 and V is TRBV4-3; D uncertain. This CDR3 spans 19 amino acids. V gave up 2 bases and J gave up 4 bases, with 25 bases separating them. Germline-derived CDR1 and CDR2 are LGHNA and YSLEER.

The V and J genes are TRBV11-2 and TRBJ2-1; 10 bases are a match to TRBD2. This CDR3 region has 19 residues. The germline V gene encodes CDR1 SGHAT and CDR2 FQNNGV. The V and J ends lost 5 bases and 3 bases, in that order; junction bases with no gene match: 16. For the CDR3, the DNA is TGTGCCAGCAGCACCCCGACTAGCGGGTCCCTTAACCACTACAATGAGCAGTTCTTC. Encoded protein: CASSTPTSGSLNHYNEQFF. Complete variable domain (other parts from reference TRBV11-2 and TRBJ2-1): EAGVAQSPRYKIIEKRQSVAFWCNPISGHATLYWYQQILGQGPKLLIQFQNNGVVDDSQLPKDRFSAERLKGVDSTLKIQPAKLEDSAVYLCASSTPTSGSLNHYNEQFFGPGTRLTVL.

Here the CDR3 DNA reads TGTGCCAGCAGCTTAGATCACGGGGGCACAGATACGCAGTATTTT. Residues: CASSLDHGGTDTQYF. This chain uses TRBV11-2 with TRBJ2-3; D may be TRBD2 (5 bases). V lost 0 bases to trimming and J lost 1 base, with 8 bases between them. CDR3 length: 15 amino acids. The germline CDR1 and CDR2 sequences are SGHAT and FQNNGV. The full variable domain, completed using reference TRBV11-2 and TRBJ2-3, is EAGVAQSPRYKIIEKRQSVAFWCNPISGHATLYWYQQILGQGPKLLIQFQNNGVVDDSQLPKDRFSAERLKGVDSTLKIQPAKLEDSAVYLCASSLDHGGTDTQYFGPGTRLTVL.

This clone was seen just once. The chain links TRBV20-1 to TRBJ2-1; perhaps TRBD2 as D (5 bases). Trimming shortened V by 6 bases and J by 5 bases, and 8 bases separated the two germline ends. The germline CDR1 and CDR2 sequences are DFQATT and SNEGSKA (reference sequence). The CDR3 loop spans 11 amino acids. CDR3 sequence reads: CSARTDNEQFF. For the CDR3, the DNA is TGCAGTGCCCGGACTGACAATGAGCAGTTCTTC.

This chain joins TRBV14 and TRBJ1-2; weak D call: TRBD1 (5 bases). The CDR3 consists of 17 residues. CDR1 and CDR2 (germline): SGHDN, FVKESK. V lost 0 bases, J lost 1 base, and 15 bases lay in between. The CDR3 DNA follows: TGTGCCAGCAGCCAAGATGGTTTGGGGGGGAGTAACTATGGCTACACCTTC. It translates to CASSQDGLGGSNYGYTF.

The chain recombines TRBV2 with TRBJ2-3, with 13 bases aligning to TRBD2. The CDR3 is 16 residues long. Germline loops: CDR1 SNHLY, CDR2 FYNNEI. V shed 8 bases and J 5 bases; nucleotides not matched to a gene: 10. The CDR3 reads CASLRFGLAGEDTQYF. The DNA for the CDR3 is TGTGCCAGCTTGCGCTTTGGACTAGCGGGAGAAGATACGCAGTATTTT.

This clone was counted only a few times. The J gene is TRBJ1-2, the V gene TRBV5-6, with D tentatively TRBD1 (5 bases). Germline V gives CDR1 SGHDT, CDR2 YYEEEE. Trimming left V 2 bases short and J 4 bases short, with 15 bases between. This CDR3 is built from 15 residues. CDR3 nucleotide sequence: TGTGCCAGCAGCTTCCCTACCGGAGGGGTCTATGGCTACACCTTC. Translating it yields CASSFPTGGVYGYTF. The full variable domain, completed using reference TRBV5-6 and TRBJ1-2, is DAGVTQSPTHLIKTRGQQVTLRCSPKSGHDTVSWYQQALGQGPQFIFQYYEEEERQRGNFPDRFSGHQFPNYSSELNVNALLLGDSALYLCASSFPTGGVYGYTFGSGTRLTVV.

The chain uses TRBV6-5 and TRBJ1-1; no definite D call. The CDR3 has 15 residues. Germline CDR1 is MNHEY and CDR2 is SVGAGI. The V and J ends lost 0 bases and 0 bases respectively, with 8 bases between them. For the CDR3, the DNA is TGTGCCAGCAGTTACTCCTGGCAAGTGAACACTGAAGCTTTCTTT. This codes for CASSYSWQVNTEAFF.

This clone was seen a single time. The chain combines TRBV9 with TRBJ2-1; 10 bases align to TRBD2. The CDR3 extends over 16 amino acids. Germline assignment: CDR1 SGDLS and CDR2 YYNGEE. V was pared by 4 bases and J by 8 bases, with 12 bases of the junction left unmatched. The CDR3 bases are TGTGCCAGCAGCCTCCGCACAGCGGGAGGGTCCGATGAGCAGTTCTTC. This codes for CASSLRTAGGSDEQFF.

The chain links TRBV9 to TRBJ2-7; 7 nucleotides line up with TRBD1. The V gene's germline CDR1 is SGDLS and CDR2 YYNGEE. The CDR3 loop spans 15 amino acids. V dropped 2 bases and J dropped 3; count of bases not matched to a gene: 8. The CDR3 sequence is CASSVSTGRGYEQYF. The CDR3 DNA reads TGTGCCAGCAGCGTCTCGACAGGGAGAGGCTACGAGCAGTACTTC.

CDR3 DNA: TGTGCCAGCAGTTCCAGGACAGGGGAAAACTATGGCTACACCTTC. It specifies CASSSRTGENYGYTF. The chain employs TRBV6-5 and TRBJ1-2; 9 nucleotides align to TRBD1. CDR3 length equals 15 residues. V was pared by 4 bases and J by 2 bases, with 5 bases of the junction left unmatched. CDR1 and CDR2 from the germline V gene are MNHEY and SVGAGI.

This clone occurred once. The chain is built from TRBV5-1 and TRBJ1-1; TRBD1 matches at 7 bases. Germline V gene sequence: CDR1 SGHRS, CDR2 YFSETQ. Unmatched junction bases numbered 11, after V lost 5 bases and J lost 1 base. This CDR3 has 16 amino acids. CDR3 region: CASRFAGGTANTEAFF. CDR3 nucleotide sequence: TGCGCCAGCAGGTTCGCGGGCGGGACAGCGAACACTGAAGCTTTCTTT.

This clone was picked up a small number of times. The J gene is TRBJ2-7, the V gene TRBV7-2, with 11 nucleotides matching TRBD2. CDR1 and CDR2 from the germline V gene are SGHTA and FQGNSA. J gave up 3 bases and V 0 bases, and 13 bases lay outside the gene matches. CDR3 length: 19 amino acids. As DNA, the CDR3 is TGTGCCAGCAGCTTAGCGGCTGCTAGCGGGAGGACCTTATTCTACGAGCAGTACTTC. Protein product: CASSLAAASGRTLFYEQYF.

The gene calls are TRBV28 and TRBJ1-4, with 8 positions matching TRBD1. The CDR3 is 15 amino acids. V gave up 3 bases and J gave up 4 bases; unmatched junction bases: 4. CDR1 MDHEN and CDR2 SYDVKM come from the germline V gene. The CDR3: CASSFTGGGNEKLFF. The DNA for the CDR3 is TGTGCCAGCAGTTTTACAGGGGGAGGTAATGAAAAACTGTTTTTT.

The chain uses TRBV18 and TRBJ2-3; 9 bases are a match to TRBD2. Trimming removed 3 bases from V and 6 bases from J; junction bases left unmatched: 1. The CDR3 runs 13 residues. Looked up from germline, CDR1 is KGHSH and CDR2 is LQKENI. CDR3 bases: TGTGCCAGCTCACCCGGACTAGCGGATACGCAGTATTTT. Translated, it gives CASSPGLADTQYF.

The genes are TRBV7-2 and TRBJ1-2, with TRBD1 as a possible D gene (5 bases). V dropped 6 bases and J dropped 7 bases, with 21 bases sitting between them. The CDR3 is made up of 15 amino acids. Germline CDR1 and CDR2: SGHTA and FQGNSA. The chain's CDR3 is CASSSRRGGNGGYTF. The CDR3 nucleotides are TGTGCCAGCAGTTCCAGACGGGGGGGAAACGGTGGCTACACCTTC.

The genes are TRBV23-1 and TRBJ2-5; D is perhaps TRBD1 (6 bases). TRBV23-1 qualifies as an ORF whose function is uncertain. The V end lost 8 bases, the J end lost 4 bases, and 14 bases lay between the germline ends. The CDR3 covers 13 residues. CDR3 loop: CASSTTGGETQYF. CDR3 DNA sequence: TGCGCCAGCTCCACGACAGGAGGAGAGACCCAGTACTTC.

This chain joins TRBV30 and TRBJ2-1; a possible D gene is TRBD2 (5 bases). V lost 4 bases and J lost 0, with 13 bases in between. CDR3 length equals 15 residues. Per the germline V gene, CDR1 is GTSNPN and CDR2 is SVGIG (reference sequence). The CDR3 DNA reads as TGTGCCTGGAAAGGAGGCTTCCCCTCCTACAATGAGCAGTTCTTC. Translation gives CAWKGGFPSYNEQFF.

The chain joins TRBV7-2 to TRBJ2-7, with D possibly TRBD1 on 6 matching bases. Trimming removed 1 base from V and 2 bases from J, with 12 bases in between. Germline V lookup: CDR1 SGHTA, CDR2 FQGNSA. The CDR3 contains 15 residues. The CDR3 here is CASSLGDTGPYEQYF. In DNA form, the CDR3 reads TGTGCCAGCAGCTTAGGGGATACAGGGCCCTACGAGCAGTACTTC.

This sequence joins TRBV5-1 and TRBJ2-7; 13 bases align to TRBD2. Germline assignment: CDR1 SGHRS and CDR2 YFSETQ. The junction had 5 bases not matched to a gene; V was cut back by 3 bases and J by 5 bases. The CDR3 totals 15 residues. CDR3 sequence: CASSWRTSGSNEQYF. The CDR3 coding sequence is TGCGCCAGCAGCTGGCGGACTAGCGGGAGTAACGAGCAGTACTTC.

The sample holds one count of this clone. The V call is TRBV9, the J call TRBJ2-5, with 7 bases lining up with TRBD2. Germline V gene lookup returns CDR1 SGDLS and CDR2 YYNGEE. There are 15 residues in the CDR3. After removal of 3 bases from V and 1 base from J, the junction contained 6 bases not matched to a gene. The CDR3 here is CASSGGGRVQETQYF. CDR3 coding DNA: TGTGCCAGCAGCGGGGGGGGAAGGGTCCAAGAGACCCAGTACTTC.

This clone was seen a handful of times. This chain uses TRBV14 with TRBJ1-2; 8 bases match TRBD1. Germline-derived CDR1 and CDR2 are SGHDN and FVKESK. The V and J ends lost 4 bases and 1 base, in that order; junction bases with no gene match: 17. This CDR3 has 19 amino acids. The CDR3 DNA reads TGTGCCAGCAGCCCTCGACAAAGCGGGACAGGTCTCCGTAACTATGGCTACACCTTC. The encoded protein is CASSPRQSGTGLRNYGYTF.

The chain joins TRBV7-9 to TRBJ1-5; D gene uncertain. This CDR3 is built from 15 residues. The V end lost 0 bases, the J end lost 4 bases, and 10 bases lay between the germline ends. Germline lookup yields CDR1 SEHNR and CDR2 FQNEAQ (reference sequence). The DNA of the CDR3 is TGTGCCAGCAGCTTAGCAGGCCCGGGAAATCAGCCCCAGCATTTT. It specifies CASSLAGPGNQPQHF.

The count of this clone is one. The V gene is TRBV4-1, the J gene TRBJ2-2, with TRBD2 as a possible D gene (6 bases). V was shortened by 0 bases and J by 0 bases, with 11 bases between the two germline ends. The CDR3 extends over 17 amino acids. The germline CDR1 and CDR2 sequences are MGHRA and YSYEKL. The CDR3 loop is CASSQDWGDPNTGELFF. CDR3 bases: TGCGCCAGCAGCCAAGATTGGGGGGACCCGAACACCGGGGAGCTGTTTTTT.

The rearrangement joins TRBV30 to TRBJ2-1, with TRBD2 identical over 8 bases. This CDR3 has 15 amino acids. Germline trimming cut 3 bases from V and 1 base from J; bases unmatched to any gene: 5. Germline CDR1 reads GTSNPN; CDR2 reads SVGIG (reference sequence). The CDR3 spells CAWSLGLESYNEQFF. In nucleotides, the CDR3 is TGTGCCTGGAGCTTGGGACTAGAGTCCTACAATGAGCAGTTCTTC.